The 24 T cell receptor beta chains below all came from one sample that was sequenced in a study of T cell changes during pregnancy in multiple sclerosis. The data were produced by immunoSEQ multiplex PCR, yet TCRdb's version contains in-frame clones alone and is incomplete. The data hold some 120,000 clones, with approximately 90% observed a single time. The starting material was peripheral blood, obtained in the third trimester of pregnancy. The receptor set was obtained from a female donor with multiple sclerosis, enrolled in a pregnancy study.

The rearrangement joins TRBV5-1 to TRBJ1-1, with D unresolved. V was trimmed by 2 bases and J by 1 base, leaving 12 bases between them. Germline V CDR1 and CDR2: SGHRS, YFSETQ. The CDR3 contains 15 residues. The CDR3 DNA is TGCGCCAGCAGCTTCCAGAGCGTTGGGAACACTGAAGCTTTCTTT. This gives the protein CASSFQSVGNTEAFF.

V gene TRBV9 combines with J gene TRBJ2-1; TRBD2 matches at 9 bases. The J segment lost 6 bases and the V segment lost 0 bases, leaving 7 bases of the junction unmatched. This CDR3 region has 16 residues. Germline V gene sequence: CDR1 SGDLS, CDR2 YYNGEE. CDR3 amino acids: CASSVAWGLASNEQFF. DNA for the CDR3: TGTGCCAGCAGCGTAGCATGGGGACTAGCCTCCAATGAGCAGTTCTTC.

The chain couples TRBV6-1 to TRBJ2-2; 7 nucleotides align to TRBD1. V trimming: 6 bases; J trimming: 6 bases; junction bases outside the gene matches: 10. CDR3 length equals 15 residues. In germline, CDR1 is MNHNS, CDR2 SASEGT. CDR3 bases: TGTGCCAGCAGGTCGACAGGGTGGATGCCCGGGGAGCTGTTTTTT. Encoded protein: CASRSTGWMPGELFF.

The genes are TRBV5-4 and TRBJ1-1; tentatively, D is TRBD1 (5 bases). The germline gives CDR1 SGHNT, CDR2 YYREEE (reference sequence). The ends were cut back, 4 bases at V and 5 bases at J, with 18 bases in the middle. This CDR3 is 15 amino acids long. The DNA for the CDR3 is TGTGCCAGCAGCCCGGGGGGGGTAGGGGTAACTGAAGCTTTCTTT. Translating gives CASSPGGVGVTEAFF.

This chain uses TRBV15 with TRBJ1-2, with TRBD1 identical over 8 bases. The CDR3 length is 16 residues. Germline V lookup: CDR1 LNHNV, CDR2 YYDKDF (reference sequence). The ends lost 0 bases at V and 7 bases at J; junction bases unmatched: 10. The CDR3 bases are TGTGCCACCAGCAGAGATCGGACAGGGAGCATGGGTGGCTACACCTTC. Translation gives CATSRDRTGSMGGYTF. The entire variable domain, with the rest obtained from reference TRBV15 and TRBJ1-2, is as follows: DAMVIQNPRYQVTQFGKPVTLSCSQTLNHNVMYWYQQKSSQAPKLLFHYYDKDFNNEADTPDNFQSRRPNTSFCFLDIRSPGLGDTAMYLCATSRDRTGSMGGYTFGSGTRLTVV.

V is TRBV7-3 and J is TRBJ1-2; 11 bases agree with TRBD1. Losses at the gene ends were 8 bases for V and 5 bases for J; bases not matched to a gene: 10. CDR1 is SGHTA, CDR2 FQGTGA, per germline. The length of the CDR3 is 15 residues. CDR3 sequence reads: CASRTGQGAGYGYTF. CDR3 coding DNA: TGTGCCAGCCGAACCGGACAGGGGGCAGGGTATGGCTACACCTTC. The full variable domain, with the rest looked up from reference TRBV7-3 and TRBJ1-2, is GAGVSQTPSNKVTEKGKYVELRCDPISGHTALYWYRQSLGQGPEFLIYFQGTGAADDSGLPNDRFFAVRPEGSVSTLKIQRTERGDSAVYLCASRTGQGAGYGYTFGSGTRLTVV.

Only a few counts were recorded for this clone. CDR3 sequence reads: CASTRGYEQYF. The CDR3 region has the DNA TGCGCCAGCACCCGGGGCTACGAGCAGTACTTC. This chain connects TRBV10-1 to TRBJ2-7; a weak D match, TRBD2 (5 bases). The CDR3 extends over 11 amino acids. Deletions cut 7 bases from V and 3 bases from J, with 7 bases between. The germline V gene has CDR1 WNHNN and CDR2 SYGVQD (reference sequence).

This chain joins TRBV29-1 and TRBJ1-1; 7 nucleotides agree with TRBD1. Germline CDR1 SQVTM, CDR2 ANQGSEA. The junction had 5 bases not matched to a gene; V was cut back by 3 bases and J by 4 bases. The CDR3 loop spans 13 amino acids. The CDR3 reads CSVESGGGTEAFF. The CDR3 DNA reads TGCAGCGTTGAGTCAGGGGGAGGCACTGAAGCTTTCTTT.

The rearrangement joins TRBV27 to TRBJ2-7; 8 bases map to TRBD1. This CDR3 has 14 residues. Germline assignment: CDR1 MNHEY and CDR2 SMNVEV (reference sequence). V lost 4 bases, J lost 7 bases, and 9 bases stayed unmatched. The CDR3 protein is CASSSLDRVWEQYF. The DNA for the CDR3 is TGTGCCAGCAGTTCCCTGGACAGGGTGTGGGAGCAGTACTTC.

The chain uses TRBV6-6 and TRBJ2-5, with 12 bases fitting TRBD2. Germline lookup yields CDR1 MNHNY and CDR2 SVGAGI (reference sequence). The CDR3 sequence is 16 residues long. The ends lost 3 bases at V and 2 bases at J; junction bases unmatched: 4. The CDR3: CASSYIGLAGQETQYF. For the CDR3, the DNA is TGTGCCAGCAGTTATATCGGACTAGCGGGACAAGAGACCCAGTACTTC.

The rearrangement links TRBV6-6 to TRBJ1-1; D not certain. CDR1 is MNHNY, CDR2 SVGAGI, per germline (reference sequence). V was cut by 2 bases and J by 7 bases, with 5 bases left in between. The CDR3 is made up of 11 amino acids. The CDR3: CASSYGSEAFF. The CDR3 DNA sequence: TGTGCCAGCAGTTACGGGAGTGAAGCTTTCTTT.

This chain joins TRBV29-1 and TRBJ1-4; no reliable D call. Trimming took off 4 bases at V and 7 bases at J, with 13 bases between the two ends. Germline V gene lookup returns CDR1 SQVTM and CDR2 ANQGSEA. The CDR3 totals 13 residues. Here the CDR3 reads CSVAISHGEKLFF. CDR3 nucleotides: TGCAGCGTTGCCATTTCGCACGGTGAAAAACTGTTTTTT.

The rearrangement links TRBV18 to TRBJ2-5, with unresolved D. Germline V gene sequence: CDR1 KGHSH, CDR2 LQKENI. This CDR3 has 13 residues. V lost 5 bases and J lost 5, with 12 bases in between. Written as DNA, the CDR3 is TGTGCCAGCTCAATCCCGGGTGCCGAGACCCAGTACTTC. Translated, it gives CASSIPGAETQYF.

This sequence joins TRBV6-1 and TRBJ1-5; D not certain. CDR3 size: 14 residues. V lost 8 bases and J lost 0, with 11 bases in between. CDR1 and CDR2 (germline): MNHNS, SASEGT. DNA for the CDR3: TGTGCCAGCCGGAGGGTCGATAGCAATCAGCCCCAGCATTTT. It yields the protein CASRRVDSNQPQHF.

The rearrangement joins TRBV2 to TRBJ2-3, with 11 bases matching TRBD1. The CDR3 has 17 amino acids. Per the germline V gene, CDR1 is SNHLY and CDR2 is FYNNEI. V shed 2 bases and J 1 base; nucleotides not matched to a gene: 5. The CDR3 region is CASSESGTGGGTDTQYF. The CDR3 bases are TGTGCCAGCAGTGAATCAGGGACAGGGGGGGGCACAGATACGCAGTATTTT.

The chain joins TRBV5-4 to TRBJ2-5, with TRBD2 identical over 9 bases. Germline V lookup: CDR1 SGHNT, CDR2 YYREEE (reference sequence). The CDR3 covers 15 residues. V was pared by 2 bases and J by 4 bases, with 6 bases of the junction left unmatched. The CDR3 reads CASSFERGVPETQYF. The CDR3 bases are TGTGCCAGCAGCTTTGAGCGGGGGGTACCAGAGACCCAGTACTTC. The full variable domain, rest sourced from reference TRBV5-4 and TRBJ2-5, is ETGVTQSPTHLIKTRGQQVTLRCSSQSGHNTVSWYQQALGQGPQFIFQYYREEENGRGNFPPRFSGLQFPNYSSELNVNALELDDSALYLCASSFERGVPETQYFGPGTRLLVL.

J is TRBJ1-2 and V is TRBV2; D remains unclear. Trimming left V 2 bases short and J 4 bases short, with 8 bases between. The CDR3 runs to 13 residues. Per the germline V gene, CDR1 is SNHLY and CDR2 is FYNNEI. The CDR3 DNA follows: TGTGCCAGCAGTGAAACACCCGTCTATGGCTACACCTTC. This translates into CASSETPVYGYTF.

The CDR3 region has the DNA TGTGCCAGCAGCCAAGCACGGGGAGTAGGAGAGACCCAGTACTTC. Translated: CASSQARGVGETQYF. V usage is TRBV7-7 and J usage is TRBJ2-5; perhaps TRBD2 as D (5 bases). Trimming removed 5 bases at V and 4 bases at J, with 17 bases between. The germline CDR1 and CDR2 sequences are SSHAT and FNYEAQ (reference sequence). The CDR3 consists of 15 residues.

This chain links TRBV6-5 with TRBJ2-5; 8 nucleotides line up with TRBD1. This CDR3 region has 15 residues. The germline V gene encodes CDR1 MNHEY and CDR2 SVGAGI. V gave up 1 base and J gave up 4 bases; unmatched junction bases: 5. This CDR3 reads CASSYLQGAGETQYF. The CDR3 DNA follows: TGTGCCAGCAGTTACTTGCAGGGGGCCGGAGAGACCCAGTACTTC.

The chain uses TRBV29-1 and TRBJ2-3; TRBD2 aligns across 14 bases. This CDR3 is built from 18 residues. The germline CDR1 and CDR2 sequences are SQVTM and ANQGSEA. Trimming took 5 bases from V and 1 from J; bases not matched to a gene: 11. CDR3: CSVRKRLAGGTGTDTQYF. The DNA for the CDR3 is TGCAGCGTTCGTAAGCGACTAGCGGGGGGGACGGGCACAGATACGCAGTATTTT.

V usage is TRBV27 and J usage is TRBJ1-2, with D hard to call. V lost 2 bases, J lost 0 bases, and 10 bases lay in between. Germline values: CDR1 MNHEY, CDR2 SMNVEV (reference sequence). The CDR3 runs to 15 residues. The CDR3 region has the DNA TGTGCCAGCAGTTTAGCCGGAGAGCCTAACTATGGCTACACCTTC. Protein product: CASSLAGEPNYGYTF.

This chain joins TRBV5-1 and TRBJ2-7; perhaps TRBD1 as D (6 bases). CDR3 length: 14 amino acids. V was pared by 0 bases and J by 3 bases, with 10 bases between. Germline CDR1 and CDR2: SGHRS and YFSETQ. In nucleotides, the CDR3 is TGCGCCAGCAGCTTGGCAGGGGCCAACTACGAGCAGTACTTC. Its protein is CASSLAGANYEQYF.

J is TRBJ1-4 and V is TRBV6-1, with D perhaps matching TRBD1 (5 bases). This CDR3 comprises 14 residues. V was clipped by 4 bases and J by 7 bases, with 13 bases between them. Germline values: CDR1 MNHNS, CDR2 SASEGT. This CDR3 is CASSGGRGIEKLFF. In DNA form, the CDR3 reads TGTGCCAGCAGTGGGGGAAGGGGTATTGAAAAACTGTTTTTT.

This clone was detected only a few times. The chain is built from TRBV7-3 and TRBJ1-1; tentative D call: TRBD1 (5 bases). V gave up 5 bases and J gave up 1 base, with 14 bases separating them. Per the germline V gene, CDR1 is SGHTA and CDR2 is FQGTGA. The CDR3 is 15 residues long. The CDR3 is CASSAGGAGNTEAFF. The CDR3 coding sequence is TGTGCCAGCAGCGCAGGAGGGGCGGGGAACACTGAAGCTTTCTTT.